This note documents a single TCR beta chain sequence. What it recognizes is unknown. This record comes from a study of memory CD4+ T cells and cytomegalovirus serostatus. For the study at large: Of the healthy Belgian adults, 9 were CMV seropositive and 20 to 30 seronegative.

Overall study findings and caveats: CD4+ memory repertoires contained 67 of 164 reported CMV TCRbeta sequences.

The sort gate was single viable CD3+CD4+CD8-CD45RO+ cells for memory CD4+ T cells. Donors' CMV status reflects serum IgG against pp150, pp28, p38, p52. Libraries were prepared by immunoSEQ multiplex PCR; TCRdb keeps only in-frame clonotypes and omits some of them. This table holds about 75,000 clones, roughly 80% found once. The source material was memory CD4+ T cells from blood. This receptor was taken from an adult in good health and CMV-seropositive.

CDR3 region: CAWSVGSDSPLHF. DNA for the CDR3: TGTGCCTGGAGTGTTGGGTCGGATTCACCCCTCCACTTT. The rearrangement links TRBV30 to TRBJ1-6; D is undetermined. The length of the CDR3 is 13 residues. Germline CDR1 GTSNPN, CDR2 SVGIG (reference sequence). The V end was cut by 0 bases, the J end by 8 bases, with 8 bases between.